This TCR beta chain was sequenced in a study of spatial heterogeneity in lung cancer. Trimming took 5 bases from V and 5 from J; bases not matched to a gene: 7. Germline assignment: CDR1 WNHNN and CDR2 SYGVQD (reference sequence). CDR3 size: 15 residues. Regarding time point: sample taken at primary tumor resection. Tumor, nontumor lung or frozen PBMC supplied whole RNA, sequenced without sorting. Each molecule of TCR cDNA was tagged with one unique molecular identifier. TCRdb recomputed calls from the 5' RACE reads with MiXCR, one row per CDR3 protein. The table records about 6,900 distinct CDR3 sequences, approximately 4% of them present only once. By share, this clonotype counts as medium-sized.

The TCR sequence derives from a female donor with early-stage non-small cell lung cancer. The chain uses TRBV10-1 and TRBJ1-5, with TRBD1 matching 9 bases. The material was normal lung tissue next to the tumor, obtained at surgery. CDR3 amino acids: CASSTAGTGHQPQHF. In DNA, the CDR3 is TGCGCCAGCAGTACCGCCGGGACAGGGCATCAGCCCCAGCATTTT.